The 3 T cell receptor beta chains below come from one sample, sequenced in a study of blood T cell repertoires in COVID-19. Only in-frame clones appear in the TCRdb table, and some are missing; sequencing was by immunoSEQ multiplex PCR. The data contain just under 350,000 clones, approximately 82% of them singletons. Sequenced: peripheral blood. Source of these receptors: a man aged 25 to 40 with active or convalescent COVID-19.

The chain uses TRBV4-2 and TRBJ1-4; the D is unclear. V dropped 3 bases and J dropped 7 bases, with 9 bases sitting between them. The CDR3 length is 13 residues. Germline V CDR1 and CDR2: LGHNA, YNFKEQ. The CDR3 protein is CASSQLRGEKLFF. The CDR3 region has the DNA TGTGCCAGCAGCCAGCTGCGGGGTGAAAAACTGTTTTTT.

This chain connects TRBV24-1 to TRBJ1-5; weak D call: TRBD1 (6 bases). Between the trimmed V and J ends, which lost 4 bases and 7 bases, there was a span of 13 bases. The CDR3 consists of 14 residues. The germline CDR1 and CDR2 sequences are KGHDR and SFDVKD. The CDR3 nucleotides are TGTGCCACCAGTGAATTGGGGGCATGGCAGCCCCAGCATTTT. It encodes CATSELGAWQPQHF.

The chain uses TRBV6-2 or TRBV6-3 and TRBJ1-5, with D possibly TRBD1 on 6 matching bases. V lost 3 bases and J 4 bases, leaving 13 bases between the germline ends. The germline CDR1 and CDR2 sequences are MNHEY and SVGEGT. The CDR3 is 15 residues long. In DNA form, the CDR3 reads TGTGCCAGCAGTTATCATCAGGGGCGGAATCAGCCCCAGCATTTT. This translates into CASSYHQGRNQPQHF.